These 8 T cell receptor beta chains came from one sample sequenced in a study of blood T cell repertoires in COVID-19. Assay: immunoSEQ multiplex PCR; the TCRdb copy retains only in-frame clones and omits some. Of 200,000 to 300,000 clones in the sample, around four fifths are singletons; the top ten hold roughly 6.4%. The specimen sequenced was peripheral blood. All receptors come from a woman aged 60-75 years with active or convalescent COVID-19.

The chain recombines TRBV11-2 with TRBJ2-1; 8 nucleotides agree with TRBD1. The CDR3 runs to 15 residues. The J segment lost 7 bases and the V segment lost 5 bases, leaving 10 bases of the junction unmatched. Germline CDR1 is SGHAT and CDR2 is FQNNGV. CDR3 sequence reads: CASSTSQGARNEQFF. The CDR3 nucleotides read TGTGCCAGCAGCACTAGCCAGGGGGCGCGGAATGAGCAGTTCTTC.

The chain carries TRBV5-1 and TRBJ2-1, with 9 bases aligning to TRBD2. J gave up 4 bases and V 4 bases, and 9 bases lay outside the gene matches. Per germline, CDR1 SGHRS and CDR2 YFSETQ. The CDR3 totals 16 residues. CDR3 sequence reads: CASSNGPSGVYNEQFF. The CDR3 nucleotides are TGCGCCAGCAGCAACGGCCCTAGCGGGGTGTACAATGAGCAGTTCTTC.

This sequence joins TRBV6-6 and TRBJ2-7; D gene ambiguous. Germline loops: CDR1 MNHNY, CDR2 SVGAGI (reference sequence). The CDR3 extends over 15 amino acids. Between the trimmed V and J ends, which lost 7 bases and 6 bases, there was a span of 22 bases. CDR3 DNA: TGTGCCAGCACCCCCCTAGTTAATATCCTTGTCGAGCAGTACTTC. The encoded protein is CASTPLVNILVEQYF.

V is TRBV24-1 and J is TRBJ2-3; D may be TRBD2 (5 bases). V lost 4 bases and J 5 bases, leaving 18 bases between the germline ends. The CDR3 runs to 16 residues. The germline V gene encodes CDR1 KGHDR and CDR2 SFDVKD. The CDR3 DNA is TGTGCCACCAGTGACCCCCAAGGGAGCGGCAAAGATACGCAGTATTTT. Amino acids: CATSDPQGSGKDTQYF.

This chain joins TRBV7-9 and TRBJ1-5, with D possibly matching TRBD1 (5 bases). From germline, CDR1 is SEHNR and CDR2 FQNEAQ (reference sequence). CDR3 size: 13 residues. Deletions cut 3 bases from V and 13 bases from J, with 16 bases between. The CDR3, as DNA: TGTGCCAGCAGCTTGGAGTGGGGCGCCGGTCAGCATTTT. Its translation is CASSLEWGAGQHF. Looking up the rest from reference TRBV7-9 and TRBJ1-5 gives the full variable domain: DTGVSQNPRHKITKRGQNVTFRCDPISEHNRLYWYRQTLGQGPEFLTYFQNEAQLEKSRLLSDRFSAERPKGSFSTLEIQRTEQGDSAMYLCASSLEWGAGQHFGDGTRLSIL.

The V and J genes are TRBV30 and TRBJ2-5, with a tentative D call TRBD2 (6 bases). V shed 0 bases and J shed 5 bases, with 7 bases lying between them. CDR1 and CDR2 (germline): GTSNPN, SVGIG (reference sequence). CDR3 length: 12 amino acids. The CDR3 is CAWSVRGETQYF. DNA of the CDR3: TGTGCCTGGAGTGTACGGGGGGAGACCCAGTACTTC.

The J gene is TRBJ1-2, the V gene TRBV6-1; 11 bases are a match to TRBD1. CDR3 length: 16 amino acids. Germline loops: CDR1 MNHNS, CDR2 SASEGT. Trimming cost V 0 bases and J 7 bases; bases outside gene matches: 7. The CDR3 spells CASSEAPGQGAIGYTF. CDR3 DNA: TGTGCCAGCAGTGAAGCGCCTGGACAGGGGGCGATTGGCTACACCTTC.

The chain combines TRBV25-1 with TRBJ1-3; a possible D gene is TRBD1 (5 bases). CDR3 length equals 15 residues. The germline V gene encodes CDR1 MGHDK and CDR2 SYGVNS. V lost 6 bases and J lost 9, with 21 bases in between. CDR3 bases: TGTGCCAGCAGCCCTAGAGGAGGGTCTGGGGGCACCATATATTTT. Translating it yields CASSPRGGSGGTIYF. The whole variable domain, remainder taken from reference TRBV25-1 and TRBJ1-3, is EADIYQTPRYLVIGTGKKITLECSQTMGHDKMYWYQQDPGMELHLIHYSYGVNSTEKGDLSSESTVSRIRTEHFPLTLESARPSHTSQYLCASSPRGGSGGTIYFGEGSWLTVV.